The 6 T cell receptor beta chains listed next were all sequenced from one sample in a study of memory CD4+ T cells and cytomegalovirus serostatus. The sort gate was single viable CD3+CD4+CD8-CD45RO+ cells for memory CD4+ T cells. Profiled with immunoSEQ multiplex PCR; TCRdb holds only in-frame clones, not every one. The sample holds about 50,000 clones, roughly three quarters seen once. Material: memory CD4+ T cells from blood. These receptors were obtained from an adult in good health and CMV-seronegative.

The genes are TRBV5-6 and TRBJ1-2; D not resolved. V lost 5 bases and J 5 bases, leaving 10 bases between the germline ends. Germline V gene sequence: CDR1 SGHDT, CDR2 YYEEEE. The CDR3 is 12 amino acids. The CDR3: CASRRAGYGYTF. The CDR3 bases are TGTGCCAGCAGGCGGGCGGGGTATGGCTACACCTTC.

This sequence joins TRBV30 and TRBJ2-7; D may be TRBD2 (6 bases). Per the germline V gene, CDR1 is GTSNPN and CDR2 is SVGIG (reference sequence). Trimming shortened V by 7 bases and J by 6 bases, and 22 bases separated the two germline ends. The CDR3 has 14 amino acids. The DNA for the CDR3 is TGTGCCTTGCGAAGTGGAAGCGGGTATGGCGAGCAGTACTTC. It encodes CALRSGSGYGEQYF.

The chain couples TRBV19 to TRBJ2-1; D gene ambiguous. The CDR3 spans 13 residues. V dropped 4 bases and J dropped 9 bases, with 13 bases sitting between them. Germline CDR1 reads LNHDA; CDR2 reads SQIVND (reference sequence). This CDR3 is CASSTPGTGEQFF. Here the CDR3 DNA reads TGTGCCAGTAGTACACCCGGAACGGGTGAGCAGTTCTTC.

This sequence joins TRBV13 and TRBJ2-2; 8 bases are shared with TRBD1. Germline trimming cut 2 bases from V and 4 bases from J; bases unmatched to any gene: 18. CDR1 is PRHDT and CDR2 is FYEKMQ in the germline V gene (reference sequence). The length of the CDR3 is 20 residues. The CDR3 is CASSLQAGTGLTRGTGELFF. The CDR3 DNA is TGTGCCAGCAGCTTACAGGCCGGGACAGGCCTCACACGGGGCACCGGGGAGCTGTTTTTT.

The gene calls are TRBV9 and TRBJ2-2, with D possibly being TRBD2 (5 bases). Between the trimmed V and J ends, which lost 2 bases and 6 bases, there was a span of 14 bases. This CDR3 comprises 15 residues. The germline V gene encodes CDR1 SGDLS and CDR2 YYNGEE. The CDR3 protein is CASSVSPDSSGELFF. DNA of the CDR3: TGTGCCAGCAGCGTCAGTCCGGACTCCTCCGGGGAGCTGTTTTTT. Supplemented by reference TRBV9 and TRBJ2-2, the full variable domain reads DSGVTQTPKHLITATGQRVTLRCSPRSGDLSVYWYQQSLDQGLQFLIQYYNGEERAKGNILERFSAQQFPDLHSELNLSSLELGDSALYFCASSVSPDSSGELFFGEGSRLTVL.

This clone was counted a few times. The rearrangement links TRBV4-1 to TRBJ1-3, with D uncertain. V was clipped by 2 bases and J by 4 bases, with 21 bases between them. This CDR3 is 18 amino acids long. CDR1 and CDR2 (germline): MGHRA, YSYEKL. The CDR3 DNA reads TGCGCCAGCAGCCAACCCCCCCCACGAGGACGGCTGGGAAACACCATATATTTT. Amino acid sequence: CASSQPPPRGRLGNTIYF.